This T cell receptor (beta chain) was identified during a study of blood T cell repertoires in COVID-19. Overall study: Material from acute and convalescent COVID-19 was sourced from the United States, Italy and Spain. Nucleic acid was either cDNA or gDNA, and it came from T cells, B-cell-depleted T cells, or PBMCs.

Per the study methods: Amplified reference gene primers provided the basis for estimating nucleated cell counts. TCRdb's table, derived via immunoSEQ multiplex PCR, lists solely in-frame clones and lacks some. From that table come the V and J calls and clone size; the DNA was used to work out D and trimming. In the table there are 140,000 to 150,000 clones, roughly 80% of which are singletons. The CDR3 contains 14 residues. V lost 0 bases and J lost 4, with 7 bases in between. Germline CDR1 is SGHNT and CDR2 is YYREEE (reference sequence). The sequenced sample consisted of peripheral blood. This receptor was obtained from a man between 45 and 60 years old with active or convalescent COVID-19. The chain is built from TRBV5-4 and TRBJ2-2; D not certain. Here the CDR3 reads CASSLDYLTGELFF. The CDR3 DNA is TGTGCCAGCAGCTTGGACTATCTCACCGGGGAGCTGTTTTTT. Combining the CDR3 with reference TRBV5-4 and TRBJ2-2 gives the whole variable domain ETGVTQSPTHLIKTRGQQVTLRCSSQSGHNTVSWYQQALGQGPQFIFQYYREEENGRGNFPPRFSGLQFPNYSSELNVNALELDDSALYLCASSLDYLTGELFFGEGSRLTVL.